The 24 T cell receptor beta chains presented below share a single source sample, sequenced in a study of beta chain features in type 1 diabetes. The investigators reverse transcribed all of the isolated RNA, so they sequenced expressed TCRB transcripts. Repertoires were generated with immunoSEQ multiplex PCR, while TCRdb's copy carries only in-frame clones and drops some. The table shows 970,000 or so clones, with roughly 15% occurring only once. Sequencing was performed on naive CD4+ T cells from blood. Every receptor here comes from a woman between 18 and 30 years old in good health.

This clone was recorded a few times. This rearrangement joins TRBV7-8 to TRBJ2-1; 8 nucleotides line up with TRBD2. Germline V lookup: CDR1 SGHVS, CDR2 FQNEAQ. The V and J ends lost 4 bases and 5 bases, in that order; junction bases with no gene match: 10. The CDR3 has 16 residues. Here the CDR3 reads CASSSQRLARNNEQFF. CDR3 bases: TGTGCCAGCAGCTCCCAGCGACTAGCGAGGAACAATGAGCAGTTCTTC.

The chain has TRBV28 and TRBJ2-3, with 12 positions matching TRBD2. V dropped 6 bases and J dropped 5; count of bases not matched to a gene: 12. Looked up from germline, CDR1 is MDHEN and CDR2 is SYDVKM. This CDR3 is 17 amino acids long. CDR3 protein: CASRGLAGPVRQDTQYF. The CDR3 DNA reads TGTGCCAGCAGGGGACTAGCGGGTCCTGTCAGACAAGATACGCAGTATTTT.

The rearrangement joins TRBV27 to TRBJ2-4; D tentatively reads TRBD1 or TRBD2 (5 bases each). The CDR3 sequence is 13 residues long. V lost 3 bases and J 8 bases, leaving 11 bases between the germline ends. Looked up from germline, CDR1 is MNHEY and CDR2 is SMNVEV (reference sequence). The CDR3 loop is CASSLSGTDIQYF. CDR3 sequence (DNA): TGTGCCAGCAGTTTGTCGGGGACGGACATTCAGTACTTC.

This clone was recorded a few times. The same CDR3 is also encoded by other DNA sequences in this sample. V and J are TRBV6-5 and TRBJ2-6, with 7 positions matching TRBD1. J lost 1 base, V lost 6 bases, and 0 bases had no gene match. This CDR3 contains 14 residues. Germline V gene data show CDR1 as MNHEY and CDR2 as SVGAGI. CDR3: CASSRGSGANVLTF. In DNA, the CDR3 is TGTGCCAGCAGCAGGGGGTCTGGGGCCAACGTCCTGACTTTC.

This chain links TRBV6-5 with TRBJ1-2; 7 bases agree with TRBD1. Per the germline V gene, CDR1 is MNHEY and CDR2 is SVGAGI. The ends lost 6 bases at V and 8 bases at J; junction bases unmatched: 9. The CDR3 has 13 amino acids. The CDR3 DNA reads as TGTGCCAGCAGCTATGACAGGGTGCGCGGCTACACCTTC. It encodes CASSYDRVRGYTF.

This clone showed up just a few times. The chain links TRBV23-1 to TRBJ1-1; possibly TRBD1 for D (6 bases). TRBV23-1 is an ORF for which the function is uncertain. Trimming stripped 2 bases from V and 1 base from J, with 8 bases between. The CDR3 length is 14 residues. The DNA of the CDR3 is TGCGCCAGCAGTCAAAAGACAGGGAACACTGAAGCTTTCTTT. It yields the protein CASSQKTGNTEAFF.

This clone showed up just a few times. This sequence joins TRBV2 and TRBJ1-1; 8 positions agree with TRBD1. CDR1 SNHLY and CDR2 FYNNEI come from the germline V gene. V shed 6 bases, J shed 8 bases, and the junction held 11 bases outside the gene matches. The length of the CDR3 is 14 residues. CDR3 nucleotides: TGTGCCAGCAGGGAGACAGGGGACGGCACCGAAGCTTTCTTT. Translating gives CASRETGDGTEAFF.

The chain couples TRBV7-2 to TRBJ1-3; no reliable D call. The length of the CDR3 is 14 residues. V was pared by 4 bases and J by 0 bases, with 7 bases between. Looked up from germline, CDR1 is SGHTA and CDR2 is FQGNSA. DNA of the CDR3: TGTGCCAGCAGCTCCACGATCTCTGGAAACACCATATATTTT. Its translation is CASSSTISGNTIYF.

The rearrangement joins TRBV5-6 to TRBJ2-5, with D perhaps matching TRBD1 or TRBD2 (5 bases each). Germline V lookup: CDR1 SGHDT, CDR2 YYEEEE. The CDR3 consists of 14 residues. V was trimmed by 1 base and J by 1 base, leaving 8 bases between them. The CDR3 loop reads CASSLPGAQETQYF. Written as DNA, the CDR3 is TGTGCCAGCAGCTTGCCCGGGGCCCAAGAGACCCAGTACTTC. The complete variable domain, with remaining parts taken from reference TRBV5-6 and TRBJ2-5, reads DAGVTQSPTHLIKTRGQQVTLRCSPKSGHDTVSWYQQALGQGPQFIFQYYEEEERQRGNFPDRFSGHQFPNYSSELNVNALLLGDSALYLCASSLPGAQETQYFGPGTRLLVL.

The chain has TRBV7-2 and TRBJ1-5; no clear D. The CDR3 consists of 14 residues. CDR1 and CDR2 from the germline V gene are SGHTA and FQGNSA. The ends were cut back, 1 base at V and 7 bases at J, with 11 bases in the middle. CDR3 loop: CASSLGAHSQPQHF. CDR3 DNA: TGTGCCAGCAGCTTAGGGGCCCATTCGCAGCCCCAGCATTTT.

The chain links TRBV7-2 to TRBJ2-7; D is possibly TRBD1 (6 bases). The CDR3 runs to 15 residues. From germline, CDR1 is SGHTA and CDR2 FQGNSA. V was cut by 2 bases and J by 6 bases, with 17 bases left in between. CDR3 in amino acids: CASSLLGARTGEQYF. The CDR3 DNA sequence: TGTGCCAGCAGCTTATTGGGGGCCCGAACGGGCGAGCAGTACTTC.

The gene calls are TRBV28 and TRBJ2-7; D is unclear. The germline V gene has CDR1 MDHEN and CDR2 SYDVKM. The CDR3 spans 16 residues. The V gene lost 6 bases and the J gene lost 2 bases, with 20 bases spanning the gap. CDR3 sequence: CASSRGESRPAYEQYF. For the CDR3, the DNA is TGTGCCAGCAGCCGCGGCGAGTCTAGACCAGCCTACGAGCAGTACTTC.

This clone was recorded a few times. The V gene is TRBV10-3, the J gene TRBJ2-3; 8 bases match TRBD2. Germline CDR1 reads ENHRY; CDR2 reads SYGVKD. Losses at the gene ends were 6 bases for V and 4 bases for J; bases not matched to a gene: 9. The CDR3 consists of 15 residues. CDR3 sequence (DNA): TGTGCCATCAGCGCCCCGGGACTAGGCCCAGATACGCAGTATTTT. Protein product: CAISAPGLGPDTQYF.

This clone was seen a few times. This chain connects TRBV9 to TRBJ2-7; a weak D match, TRBD2 (6 bases). Germline V gene sequence: CDR1 SGDLS, CDR2 YYNGEE. This CDR3 has 17 residues. Trimming removed 4 bases from V and 2 bases from J, with 22 bases in between. The CDR3: CASSKGQGNRGAYEQYF. For the CDR3, the DNA is TGTGCCAGCAGCAAGGGGCAGGGAAATCGCGGGGCCTACGAGCAGTACTTC.

This clone was counted a few times. The chain uses TRBV4-3 and TRBJ2-4, with D perhaps TRBD2 (6 bases). Germline V lookup: CDR1 LGHNA, CDR2 YSLEER. This CDR3 is 19 amino acids long. Between the trimmed V and J ends, which lost 0 bases and 8 bases, there was a span of 26 bases. CDR3 residues: CASSQEIRRGPAGPDIQYF. In DNA form, the CDR3 reads TGCGCCAGCAGCCAAGAAATTCGGAGGGGCCCAGCGGGTCCGGACATTCAGTACTTC.

This clone has only a few counts. The chain joins TRBV7-8 to TRBJ2-7, with TRBD1 matching over 7 bases. Germline V gene lookup returns CDR1 SGHVS and CDR2 FQNEAQ. The CDR3 spans 18 residues. Trimming removed 1 base from V and 2 bases from J; junction bases left unmatched: 14. CDR3 in amino acids: CASSLGRQGLTKPYEQYF. CDR3 sequence (DNA): TGTGCCAGCAGCTTAGGAAGACAGGGCCTAACCAAGCCCTACGAGCAGTACTTC.

In this sample, this clone turned up a few times. The chain has TRBV2 and TRBJ2-2; a possible D gene is TRBD1 (5 bases). This CDR3 is built from 18 residues. The V and J ends lost 6 bases and 3 bases respectively, with 23 bases between them. Germline assignment: CDR1 SNHLY and CDR2 FYNNEI. The CDR3 region has the DNA TGTGCCAGCAGGTCCGGACCCAGGGTTTCTCGATACACCGGGGAGCTGTTTTTT. Its protein is CASRSGPRVSRYTGELFF.

This clone came up a few times. The rearrangement uses TRBV7-2 and TRBJ1-5, with D unclear. Trimming took 5 bases from V and 5 from J, leaving 16 bases between them. The CDR3 is 15 amino acids. CDR1 is SGHTA and CDR2 is FQGNSA in the germline V gene. The CDR3 bases are TGTGCCAGCAGCACGCGGGCAGAAGCTTATCAGCCCCAGCATTTT. It codes for CASSTRAEAYQPQHF.

This clone has just a few counts. The V gene is TRBV4-2, the J gene TRBJ2-3, with 7 positions matching TRBD1. The germline gives CDR1 LGHNA, CDR2 YNFKEQ. The J segment lost 2 bases and the V segment lost 2 bases, leaving 4 bases of the junction unmatched. This CDR3 is built from 15 residues. This CDR3 reads CASSQRTGVTDTQYF. The DNA for the CDR3 is TGTGCCAGCAGCCAACGGACAGGAGTCACAGATACGCAGTATTTT.

This clone occurred a few times. The genes are TRBV28 and TRBJ2-5; tentatively, D is TRBD2 (5 bases). The V end lost 9 bases, the J end lost 4 bases, and 12 bases lay between the germline ends. Germline V CDR1 and CDR2: MDHEN, SYDVKM. The CDR3 extends over 12 amino acids. CDR3 sequence: CASLALGETQYF. CDR3 DNA sequence: TGTGCCAGTCTAGCTTTGGGAGAGACCCAGTACTTC.

The rearrangement joins TRBV14 to TRBJ2-1; 10 bases agree with TRBD1. J gave up 10 bases and V 3 bases, and 6 bases lay outside the gene matches. This CDR3 region has 14 residues. Germline lookup yields CDR1 SGHDN and CDR2 FVKESK. CDR3 nucleotide sequence: TGTGCCAGCAGCCAGGGGGACAGGGGCCGCGAGCAGTTCTTC. Translating gives CASSQGDRGREQFF.

In this sample, this clone turned up a few times. Other nucleotide sequences from this sample produce the same CDR3. V usage is TRBV5-1 and J usage is TRBJ2-5; TRBD2 matches at 11 bases. The CDR3 has 15 residues. V dropped 4 bases and J dropped 2; count of bases not matched to a gene: 4. Germline V CDR1 and CDR2: SGHRS, YFSETQ. The CDR3 here is CASSTRLAGQETQYF. CDR3 DNA: TGCGCCAGCAGCACGAGACTAGCGGGACAAGAGACCCAGTACTTC. The variable domain in full, with the rest retrieved from reference TRBV5-1 and TRBJ2-5, is KAGVTQTPRYLIKTRGQQVTLSCSPISGHRSVSWYQQTPGQGLQFLFEYFSETQRNKGNFPGRFSGRQFSNSRSEMNVSTLELGDSALYLCASSTRLAGQETQYFGPGTRLLVL.

The chain recombines TRBV6-6 with TRBJ1-2; TRBD1 might be the D (5 bases). The V end was cut by 2 bases, the J end by 2 bases, with 9 bases between. CDR3 length equals 14 residues. Germline loops: CDR1 MNHNY, CDR2 SVGAGI (reference sequence). The CDR3 region has the DNA TGTGCCAGCAGTTACCAGGGTGTAAACTATGGCTACACCTTC. This translates into CASSYQGVNYGYTF.

This rearrangement joins TRBV4-2 to TRBJ2-7; D unresolved. The CDR3 has 13 amino acids. V dropped 4 bases and J dropped 3 bases, with 10 bases sitting between them. Germline V gene lookup returns CDR1 LGHNA and CDR2 YNFKEQ. CDR3 amino acids: CASSPSSYYEQYF. In nucleotides, the CDR3 is TGTGCCAGCAGCCCCTCTTCGTACTACGAGCAGTACTTC.